Here is one TCR beta chain with its context. No antigen is known for it. The CDR3 loop spans 15 amino acids. CDR1 MRHNA and CDR2 SNTAGT come from the germline V gene. With 6 bases clipped from V and 1 base from J, the junction kept 7 bases outside the gene matches. The data stem from a study of a mutant IDH1 vaccine in newly diagnosed glioma. Overall study context: Former treatment meant radiotherapy, temozolomide, or both; the majority had gotten both. Visit V12 happened at week 35; visit V13 happened at week 47.

Clones were read by immunoSEQ multiplex PCR, and TCRdb kept only the in-frame ones, dropping some. The sample records about 54,000 clones, 84% being singletons. The time point is: week 35, safety follow-up. Each dose of the vaccine consisted of 300 ug of mutant IDH1 20-mer peptide, with topical imiquimod. The sequence was obtained from a woman aged 18 to 35 with glioma. The starting material was PBMCs, obtained from a glioma patient whose treatment included an IDH1 peptide vaccine. The V and J genes are TRBV6-4 and TRBJ1-1, with TRBD1 identical over 8 bases. In nucleotides, the CDR3 is TGTGCCAGCAGCGAAAAAACAGGGGGGAACACTGAAGCTTTCTTT. Translating it yields CASSEKTGGNTEAFF.